Each of the 9 T cell receptor beta chains below was sequenced from the same sample in a study of OX40 agonist ivuxolimab in advanced cancers. The method was immunoSEQ multiplex PCR; TCRdb's version includes in-frame clones alone and lacks a portion of them. The table has about 41,000 clones, 70% to 80% seen once. Here the sequenced sample was CD4+ or CD8+ T cells sorted from blood, taken in a trial of the OX40 agonist ivuxolimab. These receptors were collected from an adult with an advanced solid tumor such as melanoma, head and neck, liver or kidney cancer.

This clone was counted only a few times. A junction boundary mismatches the germline segment, possibly from a read error. This rearrangement joins TRBV28 to TRBJ2-1, with a tentative D call TRBD2 (6 bases). This CDR3 has 12 residues. Germline CDR1 reads MDHEN; CDR2 reads SYDVKM. The CDR3 sequence is CASSLPRGGILF. DNA for the CDR3: TGTGCCAGCAGTTTACCCCGGGGCGGGATTCTCTTC.

This rearrangement joins TRBV7-8 to TRBJ1-4; D gene ambiguous. V shed 1 base and J shed 6 bases, with 15 bases lying between them. Germline assignment: CDR1 SGHVS and CDR2 FQNEAQ. There are 16 residues in the CDR3. This CDR3 reads CASSLDFFIVDEKLFF. The DNA of the CDR3 is TGTGCCAGCAGCTTAGATTTCTTCATTGTGGATGAAAAACTGTTTTTT.

A few counts support this clone. The CDR3 bases are TGTGCCAGCAGTTTATACAAAAATAGCAATCAGCCCCAGCATTTT. Translating it yields CASSLYKNSNQPQHF. The chain links TRBV27 to TRBJ1-5; D is uncertain. Germline V gives CDR1 MNHEY, CDR2 SMNVEV (reference sequence). CDR3 length equals 15 residues. The ends were cut back, 1 base at V and 0 bases at J, with 7 bases in the middle.

CDR3: CASSVQTSTDTQYF. DNA of the CDR3: TGTGCCAGCAGTGTCCAGACTAGCACAGATACGCAGTATTTT. This sequence joins TRBV2 and TRBJ2-3; D gene uncertain. CDR3 length equals 14 residues. CDR1 is SNHLY and CDR2 is FYNNEI in the germline V gene. The V end lost 4 bases, the J end lost 0 bases, and 8 bases lay between the germline ends.

V usage is TRBV28 and J usage is TRBJ2-3; 7 positions agree with TRBD1. V lost 7 bases and J lost 4; bases outside the gene matches: 17. Germline-derived CDR1 and CDR2 are MDHEN and SYDVKM. The CDR3 covers 17 residues. CDR3 sequence reads: CASNPKIRDSGPDTQYF. The CDR3 DNA reads as TGTGCCAGCAATCCTAAAATCCGGGACAGCGGCCCAGATACGCAGTATTTT. Variable domain in full (rest from reference TRBV28 and TRBJ2-3): DVKVTQSSRYLVKRTGEKVFLECVQDMDHENMFWYRQDPGLGLRLIYFSYDVKMKEKGDIPEGYSVSREKKERFSLILESASTNQTSMYLCASNPKIRDSGPDTQYFGPGTRLTVL.

The DNA for the CDR3 is TGTGCCAGCAGCGTAGGCGCGGGAGGGCCAGCAGGTGAGCAGTTCTTC. Amino acids: CASSVGAGGPAGEQFF. The chain couples TRBV9 to TRBJ2-1; 9 nucleotides match TRBD2. Germline-derived CDR1 and CDR2 are SGDLS and YYNGEE. This CDR3 contains 16 residues. The trim removed 0 bases at V and 9 bases at J, leaving 10 bases unmatched.

This clone was counted once. The DNA for the CDR3 is TGTGCCAGCATCCACAGGGATGGCTACACCTTC. This sequence encodes CASIHRDGYTF. The chain links TRBV6-9 to TRBJ1-2, with a possible D match to TRBD1 (6 bases). The CDR3 is made up of 11 amino acids. Trimming left V 7 bases short and J 6 bases short, with 9 bases between. The germline CDR1 and CDR2 sequences are MNHGY and SVAAGI.

The genes are TRBV7-9 and TRBJ1-1; D may be TRBD1 (6 bases). V was trimmed by 1 base and J by 3 bases, leaving 12 bases between them. This CDR3 is 15 amino acids long. Germline V gene lookup returns CDR1 SEHNR and CDR2 FQNEAQ (reference sequence). CDR3 sequence: CASSLVGGSDTEAFF. The DNA of the CDR3 is TGTGCCAGCAGCTTAGTGGGGGGCAGCGACACTGAAGCTTTCTTT.

The chain has TRBV9 and TRBJ1-6, with D maybe TRBD1 (6 bases). The length of the CDR3 is 15 residues. V lost 4 bases to trimming and J lost 9 bases, with 17 bases between them. The V gene's germline CDR1 is SGDLS and CDR2 YYNGEE. For the CDR3, the DNA is TGTGCCAGCAGCCCAAGTCGGGGGGCTGGTTCACCCCTCCACTTT. Translating it yields CASSPSRGAGSPLHF.